This TCR beta chain was recorded in a study of T-cell memory formation after mild COVID-19. Each CDR3 protein is one row after TCRdb ran MiXCR on the 5' RACE reads. This table holds 110,000 or so distinct CDR3 sequences, 22% found once. This CDR3 spans 16 amino acids. Germline CDR1 and CDR2: SEHNR and FQNEAQ (reference sequence). The V end was cut by 4 bases, the J end by 1 base, with 13 bases between. The sample was PBMCs or a T cell subset sorted from them (not recorded which). This receptor was taken from a man between 18 and 35 years old who had mild COVID-19 (a few samples of this study predate the infection). Cell type and time point are not known. The V call is TRBV7-9, the J call TRBJ2-2; D is unresolved. The CDR3 protein is CASSSNGRMNTGELFF. DNA of the CDR3: TGTGCCAGCAGCTCGAATGGACGGATGAACACCGGGGAGCTGTTTTTT.